This TCR beta chain emerged from a study of CD8 T cells in Susac syndrome. V shed 4 bases and J shed 2 bases, with 10 bases lying between them. The germline gives CDR1 KGHDR, CDR2 SFDVKD. The CDR3 loop spans 14 amino acids. Reverse transcription of 0.5 to 1 ug RNA was performed with random hexamers. It was immunoSEQ multiplex PCR that amplified TCR beta CDR3 across 54 Vbeta and 13 Jbeta. Each CDR3 protein gets one entry after TCRdb re-called the immunoSEQ multiplex PCR reads with MiXCR. The data show about 200,000 distinct CDR3 sequences, with 90% to 95% seen just once and approximately 0.097% held by the top ten.

The TCR sequence derives from a human donor with multiple sclerosis. The chain employs TRBV24-1 and TRBJ1-2; D not certain. Material: CD4+ T cells from PBMCs. In nucleotides, the CDR3 is TGTGCCACCAGTGACCCAGCAAGGAACTATGGCTACACCTTC. It codes for CATSDPARNYGYTF.